What follows are 21 T cell receptor beta chains derived from one specimen sequenced in a study of identical twins. TCRdb reanalysed the 5' RACE reads using MiXCR and keeps one entry per CDR3 protein. There are about 550,000 distinct CDR3 sequences in the sample; approximately 20% occur only once, and approximately 0.5% lies in the top ten. This sample also appeared in a second study, on yellow fever vaccine responses in identical twins.

Source material: CD4+ T cells sorted from blood. These receptors came from a young woman in good health.

CDR3 residues: CSVGSSGRRLYNEQFF. The CDR3 DNA follows: TGCAGCGTTGGATCTAGCGGGAGGAGACTATACAATGAGCAGTTCTTC. V and J are TRBV29-1 and TRBJ2-1, with TRBD2 matching 11 bases. The V gene's germline CDR1 is SQVTM and CDR2 ANQGSEA. V lost 4 bases and J lost 4; bases outside the gene matches: 9. The CDR3 runs to 16 residues.

V gene TRBV5-1 combines with J gene TRBJ2-2; weak D call: TRBD1 (6 bases). Trimming left V 5 bases short and J 4 bases short, with 12 bases between. This CDR3 spans 14 amino acids. Germline V lookup: CDR1 SGHRS, CDR2 YFSETQ. CDR3 sequence: CASRHPGATGELFF. The CDR3 DNA sequence: TGCGCCAGCAGGCATCCAGGGGCCACCGGGGAGCTGTTTTTT.

The chain links TRBV20-1 to TRBJ2-3, with 9 bases aligning to TRBD2. Per the germline V gene, CDR1 is DFQATT and CDR2 is SNEGSKA (reference sequence). Losses at the gene ends were 6 bases for V and 1 base for J; bases not matched to a gene: 14. This CDR3 comprises 17 residues. CDR3 region: CSARRAGGRIGTDTQYF. The CDR3 region has the DNA TGCAGTGCCAGAAGAGCGGGAGGTCGCATAGGCACAGATACGCAGTATTTT.

The chain recombines TRBV12-3 or TRBV12-4 with TRBJ2-7; no clear D gene. The germline V and J ends were trimmed by 6 bases and 2 bases, with 5 bases remaining between them. This CDR3 is built from 11 residues. CDR3 protein: CASSRPYEQYF. CDR3 DNA: TGTGCCAGCAGCCGACCCTACGAGCAGTACTTC.

This clonotype occurred a few times. CDR3 DNA: TGTGCCAGCACCCGACAGGGAAGCTCTGGAAACACCATATATTTT. Its translation is CASTRQGSSGNTIYF. The chain is built from TRBV3-1 and TRBJ1-3; the match to TRBD1 covers 7 bases. The J segment lost 0 bases and the V segment lost 7 bases, leaving 6 bases of the junction unmatched. Germline CDR1 LGHDT, CDR2 YNNKEL (reference sequence). The CDR3 totals 15 residues.

In its sample, this clonotype was seen a few times. The chain carries TRBV20-1 and TRBJ2-5; 9 bases align to TRBD1. CDR1 is DFQATT and CDR2 is SNEGSKA in the germline V gene (reference sequence). J was trimmed by 2 bases and V by 6 bases; bases with no gene match: 10. The CDR3 spans 15 residues. This CDR3 is CSALMAGTGQETQYF. The DNA of the CDR3 is TGCAGTGCCCTTATGGCCGGGACAGGGCAAGAGACCCAGTACTTC.

The rearrangement uses TRBV29-1 and TRBJ2-5, with TRBD1 as a possible D gene (6 bases). The CDR3 length is 12 residues. Trimming cost V 4 bases and J 5 bases, with 11 bases left between them. Germline CDR1 reads SQVTM; CDR2 reads ANQGSEA. The CDR3, as DNA: TGCAGCGTTGTTGGGGGCTGGGAGACCCAGTACTTC. Protein sequence: CSVVGGWETQYF.

The genes are TRBV12-3 or TRBV12-4 and TRBJ1-3; D is unresolved. This CDR3 spans 12 amino acids. The V end was cut by 5 bases, the J end by 4 bases, with 6 bases between. The CDR3 bases are TGTGCCAGCAGTCCCTGGGGAAACACCATATATTTT. It encodes CASSPWGNTIYF.

This clonotype was seen more than once but under ten times. The V gene is TRBV5-1, the J gene TRBJ1-1; D may be TRBD1 (5 bases). The V end was cut by 3 bases, the J end by 3 bases, with 12 bases between. The CDR3 is made up of 14 amino acids. From germline, CDR1 is SGHRS and CDR2 YFSETQ. In DNA form, the CDR3 reads TGCGCCAGCAGCTCTCAGCCCAGGGACACTGAAGCTTTCTTT. Translated, it gives CASSSQPRDTEAFF.

This rearrangement joins TRBV7-7 to TRBJ2-5; 7 nucleotides agree with TRBD2. Per the germline V gene, CDR1 is SSHAT and CDR2 is FNYEAQ (reference sequence). The CDR3 is 16 residues long. V lost 1 base, J lost 5 bases, and 10 bases stayed unmatched. The CDR3 bases are TGTGCCAGCAGCTTAGAAGCGGGGAGCCCCGGGGAGACCCAGTACTTC. Translated: CASSLEAGSPGETQYF.

This clonotype was recorded a few times. CDR3 bases: TGCAGTGCTAGAGGACCAGAACGAACCTACGAGCAGTACTTC. Amino acids: CSARGPERTYEQYF. This chain uses TRBV20-1 with TRBJ2-7, with unresolved D. CDR1 and CDR2 (germline): DFQATT, SNEGSKA (reference sequence). CDR3 size: 14 residues. V was pared by 1 base and J by 2 bases, with 12 bases between.

The V and J genes are TRBV4-1 and TRBJ2-7, with D perhaps TRBD2 (5 bases). Trimming left V 3 bases short and J 1 base short, with 10 bases between. Germline V gene data show CDR1 as MGHRA and CDR2 as YSYEKL. CDR3 length: 14 amino acids. The CDR3 protein is CASSHAGESYEQYF. The CDR3 region has the DNA TGCGCCAGCAGCCACGCCGGGGAGTCCTACGAGCAGTACTTC.

This clonotype was seen more than once but under ten times. The rearrangement links TRBV12-3 or TRBV12-4 to TRBJ2-1, with TRBD1 matching over 7 bases. The ends lost 3 bases at V and 0 bases at J; junction bases unmatched: 14. The CDR3 consists of 19 residues. Here the CDR3 reads CASSFLPRQGWGSYNEQFF. DNA of the CDR3: TGTGCCAGCAGTTTTCTCCCCCGACAGGGATGGGGCTCCTACAATGAGCAGTTCTTC.

There are a few counts of this clonotype. The chain links TRBV2 to TRBJ2-2; D is ambiguous. In germline, CDR1 is SNHLY, CDR2 FYNNEI. V was clipped by 6 bases and J by 4 bases, with 15 bases between them. The CDR3 contains 15 residues. The CDR3 DNA reads as TGTGCCAGCAGAGTGGGTCCTAATCCCACCGGGGAGCTGTTTTTT. Encoded protein: CASRVGPNPTGELFF.

The sample holds many counts of this clonotype. The gene calls are TRBV6-1 and TRBJ1-5; D unclear. V lost 6 bases and J lost 3, with 9 bases in between. Germline V gene lookup returns CDR1 MNHNS and CDR2 SASEGT. The CDR3 is made up of 13 amino acids. The CDR3, as DNA: TGTGCCAGCAGAGCCTCCAACAATCAGCCCCAGCATTTT. Its translation: CASRASNNQPQHF.

This sequence joins TRBV7-9 and TRBJ2-7; D may be TRBD2 (6 bases). Trimming took 5 bases from V and 6 from J, leaving 20 bases between them. CDR1 SEHNR and CDR2 FQNEAQ come from the germline V gene (reference sequence). This CDR3 is built from 15 residues. The CDR3 here is CASSPRLSGVREQYF. The CDR3 DNA follows: TGTGCCAGCAGCCCCAGGTTATCGGGAGTTCGCGAGCAGTACTTC.

This sequence joins TRBV5-1 and TRBJ2-5; TRBD1 might be the D (5 bases). Germline V gives CDR1 SGHRS, CDR2 YFSETQ. The CDR3 runs 14 residues. V gave up 6 bases and J gave up 1 base, with 13 bases separating them. The CDR3 is CASTPQGPQETQYF. CDR3 in DNA: TGCGCCAGCACCCCCCAGGGTCCCCAAGAGACCCAGTACTTC.

V is TRBV2 and J is TRBJ2-6, with 9 bases that match TRBD1. V shed 11 bases and J 4 bases; nucleotides not matched to a gene: 18. The CDR3 extends over 18 amino acids. Per the germline V gene, CDR1 is SNHLY and CDR2 is FYNNEI. CDR3 loop: CALSLSWTGVSGANVLTF. Written as DNA, the CDR3 is TGTGCCCTCAGTTTAAGCTGGACAGGGGTTTCGGGGGCCAACGTCCTGACTTTC.

V gene TRBV5-1 combines with J gene TRBJ1-6; perhaps TRBD1 as D (6 bases). The germline V gene encodes CDR1 SGHRS and CDR2 YFSETQ. The CDR3 length is 12 residues. Trimming took off 7 bases at V and 9 bases at J, with 11 bases between the two ends. Here the CDR3 DNA reads TGCGCCAGCCTCAGGGGTGGTTCACCCCTCCACTTT. Its protein product is CASLRGGSPLHF.

This clonotype appeared a few times. The V call is TRBV29-1, the J call TRBJ1-1, with a possible D match to TRBD1 (5 bases). Germline loops: CDR1 SQVTM, CDR2 ANQGSEA. The CDR3 is 12 amino acids. V lost 3 bases and J lost 10, with 15 bases in between. The chain's CDR3 is CSVDNGTRGAFF. The CDR3 DNA follows: TGCAGCGTTGATAACGGGACCAGAGGAGCTTTCTTT.

The V call is TRBV7-3, the J call TRBJ2-1; tentatively, D is TRBD2 (6 bases). The CDR3 spans 14 residues. Germline CDR1 SGHTA, CDR2 FQGTGA. V was trimmed by 5 bases and J by 3 bases, leaving 11 bases between them. The CDR3 here is CASSAVSGYNEQFF. The CDR3 DNA is TGTGCCAGCAGCGCTGTTAGCGGCTACAATGAGCAGTTCTTC.